This TCR beta chain derives from a study of OX40 agonist ivuxolimab in advanced cancers. Study context: Those enrolled were approximately 83% male, with a mean age of 60 years and ages from 23 to 79.

TCRdb keeps only in-frame clones here, not all; method: immunoSEQ multiplex PCR. The sample carries some 59,000 clones, 70% to 85% recorded once. Study-level points and caveats: Partial responders dosed at 0.1-3.0 mg/kg displayed clonal expansion ranking among the lowest. Relative to CD4+, CD8+ T cells held more expanded clones on average.

In regard to this clone: No antigen is known for it.

Germline V gives CDR1 MNHNY, CDR2 SVGAGI (reference sequence). Trimming removed 8 bases from V and 12 bases from J, with 14 bases in between. The length of the CDR3 is 11 residues. The clonotype originates from an adult with an advanced solid tumor such as melanoma, head and neck, liver or kidney cancer. The sequencing here drew on CD4+ or CD8+ T cells sorted from blood, taken in a trial of the OX40 agonist ivuxolimab. V usage is TRBV6-6 and J usage is TRBJ2-1; no clear D gene. The CDR3 region has the DNA TGTGCCAGCGGTACTGGGATTGTGCAGTTCTTC. Translation: CASGTGIVQFF.